This is a list of T cell receptor beta chains from one sample in a study of cytomegalovirus exposure and HLA in healthy donors. Assay used: immunoSEQ multiplex PCR; TCRdb lists only in-frame clones, some missing. The sample holds roughly 75,000 clones, 94% seen once. Sequenced: PBMCs. The receptors shown here come from a woman aged 18-30 years in good health and CMV-seronegative. CDR3s include the opening cysteine and the closing phenylalanine or tryptophan. D genes are given only for firm matches. Some rows mark clone size as missing; the rest say once, few, many or name a class of expanded clone.

j_gene: TRBJ2-1
abundance: .
d_gene: .
v_gene: TRBV15
CDR3aa: CATSSGLQSYNEQFF
CDR3nt: TGTGCCACCAGCAGCGGACTACAAAGCTACAATGAGCAGTTCTTC

j_gene: TRBJ2-2
abundance: .
d_gene: .
v_gene: TRBV10-3
CDR3aa: CAISEFVEPNTGELFF
CDR3nt: TGTGCCATCAGTGAGTTCGTGGAGCCGAACACCGGGGAGCTGTTTTTT

j_gene: TRBJ1-4
abundance: .
d_gene: .
v_gene: TRBV28
CDR3aa: CASRRQTNEKLFF
CDR3nt: TGTGCCAGCAGGCGACAGACTAATGAAAAACTGTTTTTT

j_gene: TRBJ1-1
abundance: .
d_gene: .
v_gene: TRBV11-3
CDR3aa: CASSPRSRTEAFF
CDR3nt: TGTGCCAGCAGCCCCCGATCGAGGACTGAAGCTTTCTTT

j_gene: TRBJ1-1
abundance: .
d_gene: TRBD1
v_gene: TRBV7-9
CDR3aa: CASSFPGQENTEAFF
CDR3nt: TGTGCCAGCAGCTTTCCGGGACAGGAGAATACTGAAGCTTTCTTT

j_gene: TRBJ1-2
abundance: .
d_gene: TRBD1
v_gene: TRBV11-2
CDR3aa: CASSEGQGYGYTF
CDR3nt: TGTGCCAGCAGCGAAGGACAGGGCTATGGCTACACCTTC

j_gene: TRBJ1-6
abundance: .
d_gene: TRBD1
v_gene: TRBV5-6
CDR3aa: CASSSTGGLNSPLHF
CDR3nt: TGTGCCAGCAGCAGTACAGGGGGCCTAAATTCACCCCTCCACTTT

j_gene: TRBJ2-1
abundance: .
d_gene: .
v_gene: TRBV11-2
CDR3aa: CASSLGPEENEQFF
CDR3nt: TGTGCCAGCAGCTTAGGTCCGGAGGAAAATGAGCAGTTCTTC

j_gene: TRBJ2-3
abundance: .
d_gene: .
v_gene: TRBV5-8
CDR3aa: CASSFRADTQYF
CDR3nt: TGTGCCAGCAGCTTCCGGGCAGATACGCAGTATTTT

j_gene: TRBJ2-5
abundance: .
d_gene: .
v_gene: TRBV7-7
CDR3aa: CASSLELLGETQYF
CDR3nt: TGTGCTAGCAGCTTAGAACTATTGGGTGAGACCCAGTACTTC

j_gene: TRBJ2-7
abundance: once
d_gene: .
v_gene: TRBV19
CDR3aa: CASSVRGVTSYEQYF
CDR3nt: TGTGCCAGTAGTGTAAGAGGAGTGACCTCATACGAGCAGTACTTC

j_gene: TRBJ2-3
abundance: .
d_gene: TRBD2
v_gene: TRBV6-4
CDR3aa: CASRAVGSGPPTDTQYF
CDR3nt: TGTGCCAGCAGGGCCGTGGGTAGCGGGCCTCCCACAGATACGCAGTATTTT

j_gene: TRBJ2-1
abundance: .
d_gene: .
v_gene: TRBV27
CDR3aa: CASSPTLSSYNEQFF
CDR3nt: TGTGCCAGCAGCCCGACTTTGAGCTCCTACAATGAGCAGTTCTTC

j_gene: TRBJ1-4
abundance: .
d_gene: .
v_gene: TRBV11-2
CDR3aa: CASSPDWQKNEKLFF
CDR3nt: TGTGCCAGCAGCCCGGACTGGCAGAAAAATGAAAAACTGTTTTTT

j_gene: TRBJ2-7
abundance: .
d_gene: TRBD1
v_gene: TRBV6-5
CDR3aa: CASSYHTGGSYEQYF
CDR3nt: TGTGCCAGCAGTTACCATACAGGGGGCTCCTACGAGCAGTACTTC

j_gene: TRBJ1-3
abundance: .
d_gene: TRBD1
v_gene: TRBV11-2
CDR3aa: CASSFGTGARNTIYF
CDR3nt: TGTGCCAGCAGCTTCGGGACAGGGGCCAGAAACACCATATATTTT

j_gene: TRBJ1-1
abundance: once
d_gene: .
v_gene: TRBV30
CDR3aa: CASNVAANTEAFF
CDR3nt: TGTGCCTCGAACGTGGCGGCCAACACTGAAGCTTTCTTT

j_gene: TRBJ1-2
abundance: .
d_gene: TRBD1
v_gene: TRBV2
CDR3aa: CASSGVGTGGASGYGYTF
CDR3nt: TGTGCCAGCAGTGGGGTTGGGACAGGGGGCGCAAGCGGCTATGGCTACACCTTC

j_gene: TRBJ2-6
abundance: .
d_gene: TRBD1
v_gene: TRBV6-1
CDR3aa: CASSVQQGSGANVLTF
CDR3nt: TGTGCCAGCAGTGTTCAACAGGGGTCTGGGGCCAACGTCCTGACTTTC

j_gene: TRBJ2-5
abundance: .
d_gene: TRBD2
v_gene: TRBV6-1
CDR3aa: CASSEGRLAGSETQYF
CDR3nt: TGTGCCAGCAGTGAAGGAAGACTAGCGGGAAGCGAGACCCAGTACTTC

j_gene: TRBJ1-4
abundance: .
d_gene: .
v_gene: TRBV5-1
CDR3aa: CASSFLSTNEKLFF
CDR3nt: TGCGCCAGCAGCTTTCTGTCAACTAATGAAAAACTGTTTTTT

j_gene: TRBJ2-3
abundance: .
d_gene: TRBD1
v_gene: TRBV6-5
CDR3aa: CASSYRDRLTDTQYF
CDR3nt: TGTGCCAGCAGTTACCGGGACAGACTCACAGATACGCAGTATTTT

j_gene: TRBJ2-2
abundance: .
d_gene: TRBD2
v_gene: TRBV28
CDR3aa: CASSFTSGSPGELFF
CDR3nt: TGTGCCAGCAGTTTTACTAGCGGGAGTCCCGGGGAGCTGTTTTTT

j_gene: TRBJ2-3
abundance: .
d_gene: .
v_gene: TRBV19
CDR3aa: CASSIAHGLGSDTQYF
CDR3nt: TGTGCCAGTAGTATAGCTCACGGGTTGGGTTCAGATACGCAGTATTTT

j_gene: TRBJ2-7
abundance: once
d_gene: TRBD2
v_gene: TRBV2
CDR3aa: CASDRGTSYEQYF
CDR3nt: TGTGCCAGCGACCGCGGGACTAGCTACGAGCAGTACTTC

j_gene: TRBJ2-7
abundance: .
d_gene: .
v_gene: TRBV13
CDR3aa: CASSPGIPKEQYF
CDR3nt: TGTGCCAGCAGCCCCGGGATTCCTAAAGAGCAGTACTTC

j_gene: TRBJ2-7
abundance: .
d_gene: TRBD1
v_gene: TRBV18
CDR3aa: CASSHRGPGGAGEQYF
CDR3nt: TGTGCCAGCTCACACCGAGGACCAGGGGGCGCGGGGGAGCAGTACTTC

j_gene: TRBJ2-3
abundance: .
d_gene: TRBD2
v_gene: TRBV11-1
CDR3aa: CASSLFRGVTTDTQYF
CDR3nt: TGTGCCAGCAGCTTGTTCCGGGGGGTCACGACAGATACGCAGTATTTT

j_gene: TRBJ2-7
abundance: once
d_gene: .
v_gene: TRBV6-5
CDR3aa: CASSGGEAYEQYF
CDR3nt: TGTGCCAGCAGTGGCGGGGAAGCCTACGAGCAGTACTTC

j_gene: TRBJ2-5
abundance: .
d_gene: .
v_gene: TRBV15
CDR3aa: CATSRLRRMETQYF
CDR3nt: TGTGCCACCAGCAGATTGAGGCGGATGGAGACCCAGTACTTC

j_gene: TRBJ1-2
abundance: .
d_gene: TRBD1
v_gene: TRBV19
CDR3aa: CASTMERTGVGYTF
CDR3nt: TGTGCCAGTACCATGGAGAGGACAGGGGTTGGCTACACCTTC

j_gene: TRBJ2-7
abundance: .
d_gene: .
v_gene: TRBV15
CDR3aa: CATSRDLGTSYEQYF
CDR3nt: TGTGCCACCAGCAGAGATTTGGGGACTTCCTACGAGCAGTACTTC

j_gene: TRBJ2-2
abundance: .
d_gene: TRBD1
v_gene: TRBV5-1
CDR3aa: CASSSTGTANTGELFF
CDR3nt: TGCGCCAGCAGTAGCACCGGGACAGCGAACACCGGGGAGCTGTTTTTT

j_gene: TRBJ2-3
abundance: .
d_gene: TRBD1
v_gene: TRBV5-4
CDR3aa: CASSFRGPADTQYF
CDR3nt: TGTGCCAGCAGCTTTAGGGGGCCGGCAGATACGCAGTATTTT

j_gene: TRBJ2-1
abundance: .
d_gene: TRBD2
v_gene: TRBV18
CDR3aa: CASSPRDSSGSYNEQFF
CDR3nt: TGTGCCAGCTCACCAAGGGACTCTAGCGGTTCCTACAATGAGCAGTTCTTC

j_gene: TRBJ2-7
abundance: .
d_gene: .
v_gene: TRBV19
CDR3aa: CASSIDLGQAYEQYF
CDR3nt: TGTGCCAGTAGTATAGACCTCGGACAAGCCTACGAGCAGTACTTC

j_gene: TRBJ1-4
abundance: .
d_gene: .
v_gene: TRBV15
CDR3aa: CATSGEQGSEKLFF
CDR3nt: TGTGCCACCAGCGGCGAGCAGGGAAGTGAAAAACTGTTTTTT

j_gene: TRBJ2-1
abundance: .
d_gene: TRBD2
v_gene: TRBV7-9
CDR3aa: CASSTSGREGEQFF
CDR3nt: TGTGCCAGCAGTACTAGCGGGAGGGAAGGTGAGCAGTTCTTC

j_gene: TRBJ2-5
abundance: .
d_gene: .
v_gene: TRBV19
CDR3aa: CASRSGNRETQYF
CDR3nt: TGTGCCAGTAGATCAGGGAATCGAGAGACCCAGTACTTC

j_gene: TRBJ2-7
abundance: .
d_gene: TRBD1
v_gene: TRBV7-9
CDR3aa: CASSHRGYYEQYF
CDR3nt: TGTGCCAGCAGCCACAGGGGGTACTACGAGCAGTACTTC

j_gene: TRBJ2-2
abundance: .
d_gene: TRBD2
v_gene: TRBV7-3
CDR3aa: CASSFDTGLVSGELFF
CDR3nt: TGTGCCAGCAGCTTTGATACTGGACTAGTTAGCGGGGAGCTGTTTTTT

j_gene: TRBJ2-5
abundance: .
d_gene: TRBD1
v_gene: TRBV27
CDR3aa: CASSLTGGFQYF
CDR3nt: TGTGCCAGCAGTCTAACAGGGGGCTTTCAGTACTTC

j_gene: TRBJ2-2
abundance: .
d_gene: TRBD1
v_gene: TRBV6-1
CDR3aa: CASSASRTGTTGELFF
CDR3nt: TGTGCCAGCAGTGCAAGCCGGACAGGGACGACCGGGGAGCTGTTTTTT

j_gene: TRBJ1-2
abundance: .
d_gene: .
v_gene: TRBV11-2
CDR3aa: CASSLSQGPNYGYTF
CDR3nt: TGTGCCAGCAGCTTATCTCAGGGTCCCAACTATGGCTACACCTTC

j_gene: TRBJ2-7
abundance: .
d_gene: .
v_gene: TRBV18
CDR3aa: CASSPLTDEQYF
CDR3nt: TGTGCCAGCTCACCACTTACGGACGAGCAGTACTTC

j_gene: TRBJ2-2
abundance: .
d_gene: .
v_gene: TRBV21-1
CDR3aa: CASSKESGGAPQNTGELFF
CDR3nt: TGTGCCAGCAGCAAAGAGAGCGGGGGGGCCCCCCAGAACACCGGGGAGCTGTTTTTT

j_gene: TRBJ2-6
abundance: .
d_gene: .
v_gene: TRBV30
CDR3aa: CAWTTKGSGANVLTF
CDR3nt: TGTGCCTGGACTACCAAGGGGTCTGGGGCCAACGTCCTGACTTTC

j_gene: TRBJ2-3
abundance: .
d_gene: TRBD1
v_gene: TRBV30
CDR3aa: CAWSPGQDPGDTQYF
CDR3nt: TGTGCCTGGAGTCCAGGACAGGACCCGGGGGATACGCAGTATTTT

j_gene: TRBJ1-1
abundance: .
d_gene: .
v_gene: TRBV25-1
CDR3aa: CASSGAAGNTEAFF
CDR3nt: TGTGCCAGCAGTGGTGCGGCGGGGAACACTGAAGCTTTCTTT

j_gene: TRBJ1-2
abundance: .
d_gene: .
v_gene: TRBV5-8
CDR3aa: CASSLAGPDYGYTF
CDR3nt: TGTGCCAGCAGCTTAGCAGGGCCCGACTATGGCTACACCTTC

j_gene: TRBJ2-2
abundance: .
d_gene: .
v_gene: TRBV9
CDR3aa: CASSVDRDGGELFF
CDR3nt: TGTGCCAGCAGCGTAGACAGGGACGGCGGGGAGCTGTTTTTT

j_gene: TRBJ1-2
abundance: .
d_gene: .
v_gene: TRBV4-3
CDR3aa: CASSQDWRGYTF
CDR3nt: TGCGCCAGCAGCCAAGATTGGAGAGGCTACACCTTC

j_gene: TRBJ1-2
abundance: .
d_gene: .
v_gene: TRBV7-2
CDR3aa: CASSSLRASNYGYTF
CDR3nt: TGTGCCAGCAGCTCTCTCAGGGCGAGCAACTATGGCTACACCTTC

j_gene: TRBJ2-7
abundance: .
d_gene: .
v_gene: TRBV2
CDR3aa: CASSARAYEQYF
CDR3nt: TGTGCCAGCAGTGCCAGGGCCTACGAGCAGTACTTC

j_gene: TRBJ2-7
abundance: .
d_gene: .
v_gene: TRBV7-9
CDR3aa: CASSPSSGGGTYEQYF
CDR3nt: TGTGCCAGCAGCCCGAGCTCTGGCGGCGGAACCTACGAGCAGTACTTC

j_gene: TRBJ1-2
abundance: .
d_gene: TRBD1
v_gene: TRBV5-1
CDR3aa: CASSLPDRGDGYTF
CDR3nt: TGCGCCAGCAGCTTACCGGACAGGGGGGATGGCTACACCTTC

j_gene: TRBJ2-7
abundance: .
d_gene: TRBD1
v_gene: TRBV18
CDR3aa: CASSRQGEQYF
CDR3nt: TGTGCCAGCTCACGACAGGGCGAGCAGTACTTC

j_gene: TRBJ2-5
abundance: .
d_gene: TRBD2
v_gene: TRBV6-5
CDR3aa: CASSYGGVQETQYF
CDR3nt: TGTGCCAGCAGTTACGGGGGGGTACAAGAGACCCAGTACTTC

j_gene: TRBJ1-1
abundance: .
d_gene: .
v_gene: TRBV6-5
CDR3aa: CASSYDWNTEAFF
CDR3nt: TGTGCCAGCAGTTACGACTGGAACACTGAAGCTTTCTTT